This TCR beta chain was captured in a study of shared clonotypes between healthy human individuals. Germline V gene lookup returns CDR1 MNHEY and CDR2 SMNVEV (reference sequence). The ends lost 6 bases at V and 3 bases at J; junction bases unmatched: 9. CDR3 size: 16 residues. TCRdb keeps only in-frame clones here, not all; method: immunoSEQ multiplex PCR. This sample yields about 1 million clones, of which around 74% are seen a single time; roughly 1.4% belongs to the top ten. This chain links TRBV27 with TRBJ2-3, with 10 bases that match TRBD2. The specimen was memory CD4+ T cells sorted from blood. The subset denotes: CD45RA-negative fraction. The clonotype was recovered from a man in his late teens or twenties in good health. CDR3 protein: CASREREGTATDTQYF. As DNA, the CDR3 is TGTGCCAGCAGGGAGCGGGAGGGTACGGCGACAGATACGCAGTATTTT.